This TCR beta chain derives from a study of blood T cell repertoires in COVID-19. Study at large: The United States, Italy and Spain were the sources of the acute and convalescent COVID-19 samples.

TCRdb's table, derived via immunoSEQ multiplex PCR, lists solely in-frame clones and lacks some. Altogether 240,000 or so clones are present, approximately 90% being singletons, with the ten largest covering just over 7%. Germline V gene sequence: CDR1 MRHNA, CDR2 SNTAGT. This CDR3 region has 16 residues. The V gene end was trimmed by 4 bases and the J gene end by 6 bases; junction bases not matched to a gene: 10. The chain combines TRBV6-4 with TRBJ2-1; 9 bases align to TRBD1. This clonotype was sampled from a man aged 55 to 70 who had recovered from COVID-19. What was sequenced was peripheral blood. In DNA, the CDR3 is TGTGCCAGCAGTGCCGAGGGACAGGGAAGGGCCAATGAGCAGTTCTTC. Amino acids: CASSAEGQGRANEQFF.